This T cell receptor beta chain derives from a study of blood T cell repertoires in COVID-19. For the study at large: Samples came from the United States, Italy and Spain, spanning acute and convalescent COVID-19. PBMCs, B-cell-depleted T cells, or T cells provided the cDNA or gDNA that made up the material.

CDR3 length: 19 residues. Authors' processing steps: Amplification of reference gene primers was used by the study to estimate nucleated cell counts. The method was immunoSEQ multiplex PCR; TCRdb's version includes in-frame clones alone and lacks a portion of them. The DNA was the basis for D and trimming; V, J and clone size are from that table. The sample carries approximately 150,000 clones, more than 70% recorded once. The chain combines TRBV7-5 with TRBJ2-5; the table assigns TRBD2, which was not confirmed against the DNA. TRBV7-5 is recorded as a pseudogene. The origin of this receptor is a woman aged 50 to 60 with acute or convalescent COVID-19. Sequenced material: peripheral blood. The CDR3 is CVRNERHPYISGGQETQYF. The CDR3 nucleotides read TGTGTCAGAAACGAACGCCATCCGTATATCTCGGGGGGGCAAGAGACCCAGTACTTC.